The clone carrying this T cell receptor (beta chain) was detected many times. Together with a sample-barcoded 5' primer, a J-beta primer mix was included in a second PCR lasting roughly 6 to 12 cycles. TCRdb re-analysed the 5' RACE reads in MiXCR, keeping a single row per CDR3 protein. The sample yields fewer than 800,000 distinct CDR3 sequences, less than 40% seen once. The data stem from a study of blood T cells in healthy people across ages. V dropped 0 bases and J dropped 1 base, with 12 bases sitting between them. This CDR3 comprises 16 residues. From germline, CDR1 is MGHRA and CDR2 YSYEKL. This receptor was taken from a woman older than 75 in good health. Source material: blood. The chain carries TRBV4-1 and TRBJ1-2; no firm D call. The CDR3, as DNA: TGCGCCAGCAGCCAAGATCTGGACTCGTTTAACTATGGCTACACCTTC. Amino acid sequence: CASSQDLDSFNYGYTF.